The TCR beta chain described here comes from a study of blood T cells in healthy people across ages (dated by TCRdb to 2015 to 2017). For the study in its entirety: In model experiments, roughly one uniquely barcoded TCR beta cDNA molecule per two T cells was captured by template switching. Donors of different ages were randomly distributed across sequencing lanes to avoid experimental bias. Age-related changes in TCR beta repertoire diversity were measured in the study by deep sequencing normalized with unique cDNA molecular identifiers. Four age groups were formed from the donors: young (average approximately 15 years), middle-aged (approximately 40), aged (62) and long-lived (about 80). For two donors (one aged 18 to 29 and one aged 80 or older), the study analyzed two additional independent replicas of 1 million unique cDNA reads from the same blood draw.

This clonotype was picked up one time. Its target antigen remains unknown. Within one base of it there is no much larger clone, and no base qualities were kept. A read on its own is weak evidence. Broad study findings and their caveats: Observed TCR beta diversity per million T cells fell roughly linearly with age, and a significant reduction was already apparent by age around 39. Bulk unsorted PBMC profiling prevented conclusive comparison of naive and antigen-experienced compartments. The CMV infection status of donors was not known, potentially confounding age-related changes in expanded clonotypes. The percentage of naive T cells measured by flow cytometry correlated strongly with observed TCR beta diversity. Estimates of total diversity from one million sequenced T cells were regarded as lower bounds and underestimates. Compared with the aged group, the long-lived group had more naive CD4+ T cells, fewer expanded clones and increased TCR diversity, suggesting age selection.

The donors were 40 or so Caucasian individuals from Russia, aged roughly 6 to 100 years, who were systemically healthy. Roughly 11 milliliters of peripheral blood were drawn from each donor into EDTA-treated Vacutainer tubes. PBMCs were isolated by Ficoll-Paque density-gradient centrifugation, with at least 6 million obtained per sample. Total RNA, at least 6 micrograms per sample, was extracted from PBMCs with Trizol reagent. For every donor, an aliquot of PBMCs went through flow cytometry to measure the percentages of naive CD45RAhigh/CD27high T cells. There are 13 amino acids in the CDR3, from cysteine to phenylalanine inclusive. Only the CDR3 DNA stays, 39 bases, in frame from base 1. CDR1 and CDR2 are read off the germline V gene as SQVTM and ANQGSEA. Receptor amplification or capture employed 5' RACE. Instrument on record: Illumina HiSeq 2500. The second PCR ran for roughly 7 to 11 cycles and used a J-beta primer mix along with a sample-barcoded 5' primer. A template-switch 5' adaptor carrying 12 random nucleotides introduced a unique molecular identifier onto each TCR beta cDNA molecule. Each sample yielded at least 2.5 million CDR3-containing paired-end reads. The Mint cDNA synthesis kit, primed by a TRBC-specific oligonucleotide, was used to synthesize first-strand cDNA from all RNA. After uracil-DNA glycosylase treatment, a first 18-cycle PCR used universal primers M1SS and BC2_uni_R on all cDNA. The study's processing was this. Normalization of each sample was performed by random selection of 1 million high-quality reads, each carrying a distinct molecular identifier. Reads sharing molecular identifiers were discarded rather than binned into consensus sequences. MiTCR, with a Q25 quality threshold and the strictest error-elimination algorithm, was used for CDR3 identification, clonotype clustering and error correction. Lower-bound total TCR beta diversity was estimated with a nonparametric unseen species model using Euler transformation. TCRdb reprocessing: public reads trimmed at Q25 with fastp, clones called with MiXCR, in-frame beta chains kept. Each record represents a unique CDR3 protein, reported with the most common genes and DNA among its rows. TCRdb's processing, not the authors' own work, is the source of the V and J calls. This sample gives roughly 720,000 distinct CDR3 sequences in total; 53% of them show up just once. Around 40% of the sample goes to the ten largest clones.

The rearrangement joined TRBV29-1 to TRBJ2-2; the D segment could be TRBD2, given 6 matching bases. The receptor was derived from a man older than 75 in good health. Sequencing was carried out using blood. The CDR3 corresponds to CSGYGGFTGELFF. The sequence in DNA is TGCAGTGGATACGGGGGATTCACCGGGGAGCTGTTTTTT.